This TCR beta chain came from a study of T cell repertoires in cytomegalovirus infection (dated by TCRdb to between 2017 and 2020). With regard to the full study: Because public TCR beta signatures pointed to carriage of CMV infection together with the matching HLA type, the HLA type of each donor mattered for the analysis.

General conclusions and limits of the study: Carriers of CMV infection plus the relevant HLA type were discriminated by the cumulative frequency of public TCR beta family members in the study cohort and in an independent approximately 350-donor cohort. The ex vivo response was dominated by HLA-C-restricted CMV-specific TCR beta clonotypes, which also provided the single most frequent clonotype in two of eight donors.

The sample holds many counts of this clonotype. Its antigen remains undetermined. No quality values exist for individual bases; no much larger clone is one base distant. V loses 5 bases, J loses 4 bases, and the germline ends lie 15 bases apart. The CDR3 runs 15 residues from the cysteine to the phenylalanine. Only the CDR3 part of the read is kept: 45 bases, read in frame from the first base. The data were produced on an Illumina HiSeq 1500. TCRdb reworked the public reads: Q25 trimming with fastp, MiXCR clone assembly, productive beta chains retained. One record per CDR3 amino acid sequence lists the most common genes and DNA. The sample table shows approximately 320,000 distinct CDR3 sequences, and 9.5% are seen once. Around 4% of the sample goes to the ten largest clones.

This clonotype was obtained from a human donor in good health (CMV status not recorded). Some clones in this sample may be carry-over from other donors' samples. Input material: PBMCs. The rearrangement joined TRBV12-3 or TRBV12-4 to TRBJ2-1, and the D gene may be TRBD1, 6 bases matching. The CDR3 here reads CASSETGDAYNEQFF. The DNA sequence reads TGTGCCAGCAGTGAGACAGGCGACGCTTACAATGAGCAGTTCTTC.